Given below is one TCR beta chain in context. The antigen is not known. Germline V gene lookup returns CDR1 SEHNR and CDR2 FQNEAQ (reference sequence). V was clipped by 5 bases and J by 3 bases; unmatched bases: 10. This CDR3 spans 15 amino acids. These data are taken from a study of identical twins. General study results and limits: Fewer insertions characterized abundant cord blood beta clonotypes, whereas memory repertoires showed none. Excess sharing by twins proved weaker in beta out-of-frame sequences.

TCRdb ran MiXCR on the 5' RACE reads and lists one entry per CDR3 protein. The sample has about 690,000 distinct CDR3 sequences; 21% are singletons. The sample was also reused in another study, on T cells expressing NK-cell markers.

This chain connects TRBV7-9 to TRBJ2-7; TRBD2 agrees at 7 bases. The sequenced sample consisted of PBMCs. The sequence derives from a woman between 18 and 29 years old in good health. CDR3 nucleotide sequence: TGTGCCAGCAGCCCCACGAGCGGGACTGACTACGAGCAGTACTTC. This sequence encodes CASSPTSGTDYEQYF.